The rows below give T cell receptor beta chains drawn from one sample of a study of CD8+ T cells in alopecia areata. Assay: immunoSEQ multiplex PCR; the TCRdb copy retains only in-frame clones and omits some. The table lists 150,000 to 200,000 clones, roughly 63% of them singletons. The sample in question was CD4+ T cells sorted from blood, obtained at week 56, from a patient treated with tofacitinib. Every receptor here comes from a human donor with alopecia areata. Both conserved end residues are part of each CDR3. The D gene is left open where the match is weak. Clone size appears in some rows only: once, few, many, or a class for an expanded clone.

size | D | J | V | DNA | CDR3
medium-sized | - | TRBJ2-2 | TRBV5-1 | TGCGCCAGCCGGAAGGTGCAGGCGGACACCGGGGAGCTGTTTTTT | CASRKVQADTGELFF
few | TRBD1 | TRBJ2-2 | TRBV29-1 | TGCAGCGTTGAAGTTGAAGCGACAGGGCGCACCGGGGAGCTGTTTTTT | CSVEVEATGRTGELFF
- | - | TRBJ2-2 | TRBV19 | TGTGCCAGTAAAGTCACCTTGAACACCGGGGAGCTGTTTTTT | CASKVTLNTGELFF
- | TRBD1 | TRBJ2-3 | TRBV5-4 | TGTGCCCAGGCCGGCAGGGGGACAGATACGCAGTATTTT | CAQAGRGTDTQYF
- | - | TRBJ2-5 | TRBV6-6 | TGTGCCAGCAATATACAGGGAGAGACCCAGTACTTC | CASNIQGETQYF
- | - | TRBJ1-4 | TRBV4-1 | TGCGCCAGCAGCCGGGGAGGGCGACAGTACTCAACTAATGAAAAACTGTTTTTT | CASSRGGRQYSTNEKLFF
- | - | TRBJ1-4 | TRBV7-2 | TGTGCCAGCAGGAGTGGTAGCAGGGCTAATGAAAAACTGTTTTTT | CASRSGSRANEKLFF
- | - | TRBJ1-2 | TRBV19 | TGTGCCAGTAGTATAGGCAGGAACTATGGCTACACCTTC | CASSIGRNYGYTF
few | - | TRBJ2-7 | TRBV4-2 | TGTGCCAGCAGCCAAGACGGATTGGGGGGCGAGCAGTACTTC | CASSQDGLGGEQYF
- | TRBD1 | TRBJ1-1 | TRBV18 | TGTGCCAGCTCACCCCGGGACAGCATGAACACTGAAGCTTTCTTT | CASSPRDSMNTEAFF
- | - | TRBJ2-5 | TRBV10-3 | TGTGCCACCCGACACGTCCAAGAGACCCAGTACTTC | CATRHVQETQYF
- | - | TRBJ2-7 | TRBV7-9 | TGTGCCAGCAGTCTGGATTTAGGGAGCTACGAGCAGTACTTC | CASSLDLGSYEQYF
- | - | TRBJ1-4 | TRBV11-2 | TGTGCCAGCAGCGCCCCGACCCTAAGGGGGGGTGAAAAACTGTTTTTT | CASSAPTLRGGEKLFF
- | - | TRBJ2-1 | TRBV5-1 | TGCGCCAGCAGTCACACAGCTACCAATGAGCAGTTCTTC | CASSHTATNEQFF
- | - | TRBJ1-1 | TRBV30 | TGTGCCTGGAGTATGTGGTACACTGAAGCTTTCTTT | CAWSMWYTEAFF
few | - | TRBJ1-6 | TRBV7-9 | TGTGCCAGCAGCGAAATGGCCCCACCCCTCCACTTT | CASSEMAPPLHF
few | - | TRBJ1-3 | TRBV18 | TGTGCCAGCTCACAAGGACAGCTCTCTGGAAACACCATATATTTT | CASSQGQLSGNTIYF
- | - | TRBJ1-2 | TRBV30 | TGTGCCTGGAGCGGGGTCGTGTCTTGGGGCTACACCTTC | CAWSGVVSWGYTF
few | - | TRBJ1-6 | TRBV11-1 | TGTGCCAGCAGCCCGAGTGGGGCTTTGGATTCACCCCTCCACTTT | CASSPSGALDSPLHF
few | - | TRBJ1-4 | TRBV30 | TGTGCCTGGAGTCCGGCAGGGTTGGTCACTTTCCTCTTT | CAWSPAGLVTFLF
few | - | TRBJ1-2 | TRBV6-1 | TGTGCCAGCAGAGAAACTCCGGGACTGAACTTCTATGGCTACACCTTC | CASRETPGLNFYGYTF
- | - | TRBJ2-5 | TRBV18 | TGTGCCAGCTCACCAATGACGGGGACCCAAGAGACCCAGTACTTC | CASSPMTGTQETQYF
few | - | TRBJ2-2 | TRBV20-1 | TGCAGTGTGCAGGACACCGGGGAGCTGTTTTTT | CSVQDTGELFF
- | TRBD1 | TRBJ1-2 | TRBV14 | TGTGCCAGCAGCCAAGTCACGGGACAGTCAGGCGGCTACACCTTC | CASSQVTGQSGGYTF
- | - | TRBJ1-1 | TRBV15 | TGTGCCACCAGCAGAGATTCAAGGGGACCCAGTTTTAAAGCTTTCTTT | CATSRDSRGPSFKAFF
- | - | TRBJ2-6 | TRBV13 | TGTGCCAGCAGGATAGCCCACACTGGGGCCAACGTCCTGACTTTC | CASRIAHTGANVLTF
- | TRBD1 | TRBJ2-7 | TRBV30 | TGTGCCTGGGCAAAACAGGGGGGCTCCTCCTACGAGCAGTACTTC | CAWAKQGGSSYEQYF
- | - | TRBJ1-1 | TRBV29-1 | TGCAGCGTCAGACAGTTGTTGAACACTGAAGCTTTCTTT | CSVRQLLNTEAFF
- | - | TRBJ1-2 | TRBV6-5 | TGTGCCAGCAGTTACTACGGATTCTACACCTTC | CASSYYGFYTF
- | - | TRBJ1-1 | TRBV4-2 | TGTGCCAGCAGCCAGAGAAGGGGGGATGGCACTGAAGCTTTCTTT | CASSQRRGDGTEAFF
- | TRBD2 | TRBJ2-4 | TRBV11-2 | TGTGCCAGCAGAGTAACTAGCGGGGGGGCCGCGGACATTCAGTACTTC | CASRVTSGGAADIQYF
- | TRBD1 | TRBJ2-7 | TRBV11-3 | TGTGCCAGCAGCTTATCCCGGACAGGGGCCGAGCAGTACTTC | CASSLSRTGAEQYF
few | TRBD1 | TRBJ2-7 | TRBV10-3 | TGTGCCATCAGGGACAGGAACTCCTACGAGCAGTACTTC | CAIRDRNSYEQYF
- | - | TRBJ1-4 | TRBV18 | TGTGCCAGCTCACCAGGGGGGGCGTCCGAAAAACTGTTTTTT | CASSPGGASEKLFF
- | - | TRBJ2-6 | TRBV5-1 | TGCGCCAGCAGCTTGAGCAGGATCTCTGGGGCCAACGTCCTGACTTTC | CASSLSRISGANVLTF
- | - | TRBJ1-1 | TRBV29-1 | TGCAGCGCCGACAGAGGCGGAACTGAAGCTTTCTTT | CSADRGGTEAFF
- | TRBD2 | TRBJ2-5 | TRBV5-1 | TGCGCCAGCACCCGGAATAGCGGGGAGGTGGAGACCCAGTACTTC | CASTRNSGEVETQYF
few | - | TRBJ1-5 | TRBV12-5 | TGTGCTAGTGCCGAGGATGATCAGCCCCAGCATTTT | CASAEDDQPQHF
- | TRBD2 | TRBJ2-7 | TRBV5-1 | TGCGCCAGCAGCCCAGGGACTAGCGGGGACGAGCAGTACTTC | CASSPGTSGDEQYF
- | TRBD1 | TRBJ1-6 | TRBV27 | TGTGCCAGCAGTTTACTGGGACAGGGCTTTTCACCCCTCCACTTT | CASSLLGQGFSPLHF
- | TRBD1 | TRBJ2-2 | TRBV29-1 | TGCAGCGTACTCCGACAGGGAAACACCGGGGAGCTGTTTTTT | CSVLRQGNTGELFF
once | - | TRBJ1-1 | TRBV2 | TGTGCCAGCAATTGGGACACGAACACTGAAGCTTTCTTT | CASNWDTNTEAFF
- | TRBD1 | TRBJ2-7 | TRBV29-1 | TGCAGCGCCTCCAGCAATGCGGCCGGGACAGGGGGCGGTGAGCAGTACTTC | CSASSNAAGTGGGEQYF
- | TRBD1 | TRBJ1-1 | TRBV7-8 | TGTGCCAGCAGCCGCCGGGAGGGGGCGAACACTGAAGCTTTCTTT | CASSRREGANTEAFF
- | - | TRBJ2-5 | TRBV7-9 | TGTGCCAGCAGCTTAGGGGGACGGGCGTTCCAAGAGACCCAGTACTTC | CASSLGGRAFQETQYF
few | TRBD1 | TRBJ2-7 | TRBV7-2 | TGTGCCAGCAGCCGCTCGGGACAGGGGTACGAGCAGTACTTC | CASSRSGQGYEQYF
- | - | TRBJ2-6 | TRBV5-1 | TGCGCCAGCAGCTTGGGGGAACGGACTGGGGCCAACGTCCTGACTTTC | CASSLGERTGANVLTF
- | - | TRBJ2-1 | TRBV7-9 | TGTGCCAGCAGCTTAGGGGCTCACAATGAGCAGTTCTTC | CASSLGAHNEQFF
- | - | TRBJ2-5 | TRBV15 | TGTGCCACCAACACAGGGTACCAAGAGACCCAGTACTTC | CATNTGYQETQYF
- | - | TRBJ1-1 | TRBV4-1 | TGCGCCAGCAGCCTTAGGGGGGGCGCGGGGAACACTGAAGCTTTCTTT | CASSLRGGAGNTEAFF
- | TRBD1 | TRBJ2-3 | TRBV11-3 | TGTGCCAGCAGCAGGGGGCAGGGGACCCAGTCGGATACGCAGTATTTT | CASSRGQGTQSDTQYF
- | - | TRBJ1-3 | TRBV7-3 | TGTGCCAGCAGCTTAATGGGAGGCAGCTCTGGAAACACCATATATTTT | CASSLMGGSSGNTIYF
- | - | TRBJ1-5 | TRBV6-4 | TGTGCCAGCAGCGCGGAGGGGGGTCAGCCCCAGCATTTT | CASSAEGGQPQHF